This T cell receptor beta chain was profiled in a study of blood T cell repertoires in COVID-19 (dated by TCRdb to the early 2020s). About the investigation overall: Samples from collaborators originated in the United States, Italy and Spain and spanned both the acute and convalescent phases of COVID-19. The prospective study material was composed of cDNA or gDNA derived from T cells, B-cell-depleted T cells, or PBMCs. The dataset comprised deeply sampled blood TCRbeta repertoires from subjects exposed to, actively infected with, or recovered from COVID-19. A freely available public database, intended as a resource for researchers studying the immune response to SARS-CoV-2, is where the repertoires were released. The samples were drawn from the first 160 participants of the ongoing ImmuneRACE study and from roughly 1,300 subjects provided by 6 global collaborators. Sample metadata almost always included a de-identified subject ID, COVID-19 status, age in years and sex. Where HLA class I and class II types were available, the types were taken from metadata supplied by the sample provider, not from assay-based typing. Points the paper makes about the study in general: Clinical and demographic metadata were provided uncurated, with the amount varying by source and participant.

Measured from the cysteine to the phenylalanine, the CDR3 is 14 residues long. The entry retains the CDR3 DNA only, 42 bases that are in frame from base 1. CDR1 and CDR2, per the germline V gene, are MNHEY and SVGAGI. The germline V and J ends show losses of 7 bases and 7 bases respectively, and no gene match explains 10 bases of the junction. In the case of this clone: The antigen it recognizes is unknown. Base qualities were left out, and no much larger clone turns up one base away.

Each collaborating institution followed its own protocols to collect whole blood in K2EDTA tubes. For TCRbeta analysis, collaborators shipped samples in one of three forms: frozen whole blood, isolated PBMCs, or DNA extracted from either of those sample types. TCRbeta CDR3 regions were amplified from genomic DNA by means of the immunoSEQ Assay, a bias-controlled multiplex PCR. In the authors' own workflow: Within the assay, amplification of reference gene primers was used to estimate how many nucleated cells each sample contained. To quantify the absolute abundance of each unique TCRbeta CDR3 rearrangement, sequence reads were collapsed and filtered. Productive Simpson clonality was computed per sample as the square root of Simpson's diversity index over productive rearrangements. TCRdb stores this immuneACCESS table with in-frame sequences only. Part of the clones is absent; in the studies checked, under half of the shortfall reflects unresolved V genes, and no reason is known for the rest. The D gene and trimming were derived from the DNA, and the V and J assignments and clone size from that table. This sample lists about 65,000 clones; approximately 94% were detected once. The ten biggest clones cover approximately 2.9% of the sample.

The chain was built from TRBV6-5 and TRBJ1-2; the junction holds 9 bases that match TRBD1. This clonotype was obtained from a man aged 65-85 years with active COVID-19. The sample taken for sequencing was peripheral blood. CDR3 sequence: CASNRGRGPAGYTF. The nucleotide sequence is given as TGTGCCAGCAACAGGGGGCGCGGGCCCGCTGGCTACACCTTC.